The TCR beta chain under discussion was sequenced for a study of blood T cell repertoires in COVID-19. The data were produced by immunoSEQ multiplex PCR, yet TCRdb's version contains in-frame clones alone and is incomplete. Of a few hundred thousand clones in the sample, 89% were seen once. The CDR3 is made up of 16 amino acids. Germline values: CDR1 LNHDA, CDR2 SQIVND (reference sequence). Deletions cut 0 bases from V and 4 bases from J, with 13 bases between. The sequenced material came from peripheral blood. The chain joins TRBV19 to TRBJ2-1, with D possibly matching TRBD2 (5 bases). The sequence was collected from a woman aged 25 to 39 with COVID-19, enrolled during active disease. The CDR3 DNA sequence: TGTGCCAGTAGTATAGATATAGGACTCTTATACAATGAGCAGTTCTTC. This gives the protein CASSIDIGLLYNEQFF.